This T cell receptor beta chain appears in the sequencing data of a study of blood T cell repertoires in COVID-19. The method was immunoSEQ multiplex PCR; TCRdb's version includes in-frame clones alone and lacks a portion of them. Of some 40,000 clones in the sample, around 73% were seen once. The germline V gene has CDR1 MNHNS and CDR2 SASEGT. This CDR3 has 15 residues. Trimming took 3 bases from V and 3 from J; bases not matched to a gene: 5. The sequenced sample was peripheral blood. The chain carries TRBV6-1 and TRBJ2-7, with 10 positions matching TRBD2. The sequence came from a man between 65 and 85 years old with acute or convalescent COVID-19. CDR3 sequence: CASSDGLAALYEQYF. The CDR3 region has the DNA TGTGCCAGCAGTGACGGACTAGCGGCCCTCTACGAGCAGTACTTC.